This TCR beta chain was documented in a study of radiotherapy plus CTLA-4 blockade in lung cancer. In the study overall: For 18% of patients, objective responses occurred, and about 34% had disease control.

With regard to this clone: The antigen remains undetermined.

With 0 bases removed from V and 6 bases from J, the gap between germline ends came to 20 bases. Germline-derived CDR1 and CDR2 are MNHNS and SASEGT. There are 17 residues in the CDR3. Participants had chemo-refractory metastatic non-small-cell lung cancer and were treated with focal radiation plus ipilimumab CTLA-4 blockade. Study-wide results and limits: There was expansion of tumor-derived TCR clones in blood after radiotherapy plus ipilimumab. Reports identified early blood T cell clone dynamics, with interferon-beta, as the best response predictor.

Produced via immunoSEQ multiplex PCR; TCRdb's table is partial and in-frame only. The table has 62,000 or so clones, less than 80% seen once. The TCR sequence derives from a human donor with non-small cell lung cancer who had a complete response to radiotherapy plus ipilimumab. Specimen: peripheral blood, collected from a patient treated with radiotherapy plus ipilimumab. V and J are TRBV6-1 and TRBJ1-2; TRBD1 is a possible D gene (5 bases). The CDR3 DNA follows: TGTGCCAGCAGTGAAGCGCTTCCAGGGATGAGGTGGGATGGCTACACCTTC. Protein: CASSEALPGMRWDGYTF.